This entry lists 27 T cell receptor beta chains sequenced from one sample in a study of control samples from healthy donors and cancer patients. Some clones are missing from TCRdb's copy, which holds only in-frame ones; the method was immunoSEQ multiplex PCR. The sample has 350,000 to 450,000 clones, 80% to 95% seen once. The sample was PBMCs. All receptors come from a man aged 35 to 55 with head and neck cancer.

The rearrangement joins TRBV7-2 to TRBJ2-7; D might be TRBD2 (5 bases). The CDR3 covers 16 residues. V was trimmed by 1 base and J by 0 bases, leaving 13 bases between them. CDR1 and CDR2 (germline): SGHTA, FQGNSA. As DNA, the CDR3 is TGTGCCAGCAGCTTAGTAGCGACAATGAGCTCCTACGAGCAGTACTTC. This codes for CASSLVATMSSYEQYF.

This clone was detected a few times. The rearrangement joins TRBV29-1 to TRBJ2-7, with D perhaps TRBD2 (6 bases). This CDR3 spans 15 amino acids. CDR1 SQVTM and CDR2 ANQGSEA come from the germline V gene. Trimming cost V 5 bases and J 3 bases, with 20 bases left between them. This CDR3 reads CSVLKLRGRSYEQYF. The CDR3, as DNA: TGCAGCGTTCTTAAACTTCGGGGGAGAAGCTACGAGCAGTACTTC.

This rearrangement joins TRBV10-3 to TRBJ1-1; 9 positions agree with TRBD1. Germline CDR1 ENHRY, CDR2 SYGVKD. V gave up 6 bases and J gave up 1 base; unmatched junction bases: 3. This CDR3 has 14 residues. CDR3 DNA: TGTGCCATCAGGAAGGGACAGGGGAACACTGAAGCTTTCTTT. Its translation: CAIRKGQGNTEAFF.

This clone has a handful of counts. The chain couples TRBV4-1 to TRBJ1-5; weak D call: TRBD1 (5 bases). The germline V and J ends were trimmed by 1 base and 0 bases, with 7 bases remaining between them. The germline V gene has CDR1 MGHRA and CDR2 YSYEKL. The CDR3 has 15 amino acids. The CDR3 DNA reads as TGCGCCAGCAGCCAAGCCAGGGATAGCAATCAGCCCCAGCATTTT. It specifies CASSQARDSNQPQHF.

V and J are TRBV24-1 and TRBJ2-3; D gene ambiguous. V lost 2 bases to trimming and J lost 0 bases, with 2 bases between them. This CDR3 is built from 13 residues. Looked up from germline, CDR1 is KGHDR and CDR2 is SFDVKD. CDR3 in DNA: TGTGCCACCAGTGATTCGAGCACAGATACGCAGTATTTT. Protein product: CATSDSSTDTQYF.

The chain carries TRBV6-6 and TRBJ2-7, with 10 bases that match TRBD1. V was clipped by 4 bases and J by 4 bases; unmatched bases: 4. The germline gives CDR1 MNHNY, CDR2 SVGAGI (reference sequence). The CDR3 is 14 amino acids. The CDR3 sequence is CASSSRDRGYEQYF. For the CDR3, the DNA is TGTGCCAGCAGTTCCCGGGACAGGGGTTACGAGCAGTACTTC.

V usage is TRBV30 and J usage is TRBJ1-2, with 11 bases fitting TRBD1. There are 15 residues in the CDR3. Germline CDR1 is GTSNPN and CDR2 is SVGIG (reference sequence). The J segment lost 7 bases and the V segment lost 3 bases, leaving 10 bases of the junction unmatched. This CDR3 reads CAWRGQGDRLGGYTF. CDR3 coding DNA: TGTGCCTGGAGGGGACAGGGGGATCGGCTTGGTGGCTACACCTTC.

The V call is TRBV10-3, the J call TRBJ2-4; D might be TRBD2 (5 bases). CDR1 and CDR2 (germline): ENHRY, SYGVKD. The CDR3 loop spans 15 amino acids. Between the trimmed V and J ends, which lost 4 bases and 8 bases, there was a span of 18 bases. Here the CDR3 reads CAISVQDFIRDIQYF. The CDR3 region has the DNA TGTGCCATCAGTGTTCAGGACTTCATACGGGACATTCAGTACTTC.

This clone was detected a few times. V is TRBV7-9 and J is TRBJ1-3, with unresolved D. CDR1 is SEHNR and CDR2 is FQNEAQ in the germline V gene (reference sequence). This CDR3 is built from 17 residues. The ends were cut back, 5 bases at V and 0 bases at J, with 17 bases in the middle. The CDR3 DNA sequence: TGTGCCAGCAGCCTACTAACAGCGAGGAGCTCTGGAAACACCATATATTTT. This encodes CASSLLTARSSGNTIYF.

The V and J genes are TRBV28 and TRBJ1-1, with D uncertain. Trimming removed 2 bases from V and 10 bases from J, with 14 bases in between. CDR1 is MDHEN and CDR2 is SYDVKM in the germline V gene. The CDR3 is 13 amino acids. The CDR3: CASSLPGGLGAFF. The DNA of the CDR3 is TGTGCCAGCAGTTTACCCGGAGGCCTAGGAGCTTTCTTT.

This clone was counted only a few times. The chain couples TRBV6-2 or TRBV6-3 to TRBJ1-3; D remains unclear. Trimming pared 2 bases from V and 3 bases from J, leaving 11 bases between. The CDR3 spans 15 residues. Germline assignment: CDR1 MNHEY and CDR2 SVGEGT. CDR3 region: CASSYDPVFGNTIYF. As DNA, the CDR3 is TGTGCCAGCAGTTACGACCCCGTATTTGGAAACACCATATATTTT.

This chain joins TRBV10-3 and TRBJ2-5, with D perhaps matching TRBD1 or TRBD2 (6 bases each). The V gene's germline CDR1 is ENHRY and CDR2 SYGVKD. The V and J ends lost 8 bases and 2 bases respectively, with 12 bases between them. The CDR3 spans 13 residues. CDR3 sequence: CAIGTGTQETQYF. The CDR3 nucleotides read TGTGCCATCGGAACAGGGACTCAAGAGACCCAGTACTTC.

The chain joins TRBV9 to TRBJ1-6; maybe TRBD1 (5 bases). The V gene's germline CDR1 is SGDLS and CDR2 YYNGEE. Trimming left V 5 bases short and J 5 bases short, with 23 bases between. This CDR3 region has 18 residues. CDR3 in DNA: TGTGCCAGCAGTTACCTTCCCGAGGGGACCGGTGATAATTCACCCCTCCACTTT. Residues: CASSYLPEGTGDNSPLHF.

The chain carries TRBV5-1 and TRBJ2-3, with 13 bases lining up with TRBD2. Unmatched junction bases numbered 8, after V lost 1 base and J lost 9 bases. Per the germline V gene, CDR1 is SGHRS and CDR2 is YFSETQ. This CDR3 is 16 amino acids long. CDR3 sequence (DNA): TGCGCCAGCAGCTTGAGCCGGGGGACTAGCGGGGACACGCAGTATTTT. Amino acids: CASSLSRGTSGDTQYF.

This clone was counted a single time. The chain uses TRBV28 and TRBJ1-5; D unclear. This CDR3 has 14 residues. Trimming stripped 3 bases from V and 6 bases from J, with 12 bases between. Looked up from germline, CDR1 is MDHEN and CDR2 is SYDVKM. CDR3 region: CASSFGQIGQPQHF. The DNA for the CDR3 is TGTGCCAGCAGTTTCGGGCAGATCGGTCAGCCCCAGCATTTT.

The gene calls are TRBV5-6 and TRBJ2-2, with 8 bases aligning to TRBD1. The V segment lost 4 bases and the J segment 7 bases; nucleotides outside the gene matches: 6. This CDR3 contains 14 residues. CDR1 is SGHDT, CDR2 YYEEEE, per germline. CDR3 region: CASSPAGGYGELFF. The CDR3 bases are TGTGCCAGCAGCCCGGCAGGGGGCTACGGGGAGCTGTTTTTT.

The CDR3 loop reads CAWSKDRVSYNEQFF. The CDR3 DNA follows: TGTGCCTGGAGTAAAGACAGGGTCTCCTACAATGAGCAGTTCTTC. The rearrangement links TRBV30 to TRBJ2-1, with TRBD1 identical over 7 bases. Trimming took 2 bases from V and 0 from J; bases not matched to a gene: 4. The germline V gene encodes CDR1 GTSNPN and CDR2 SVGIG (reference sequence). The CDR3 is made up of 15 amino acids.

The gene calls are TRBV19 and TRBJ1-5; D is undetermined. With 3 bases removed from V and 7 bases from J, the gap between germline ends came to 13 bases. Germline loops: CDR1 LNHDA, CDR2 SQIVND (reference sequence). The CDR3 consists of 14 residues. The CDR3 reads CASSITGGGQPQHF. The CDR3 bases are TGTGCCAGTAGTATCACGGGAGGCGGGCAGCCCCAGCATTTT.

The chain joins TRBV11-3 to TRBJ2-3; 15 bases line up with TRBD2. The junction had 4 bases not matched to a gene; V was cut back by 3 bases and J by 0 bases. Looked up from germline, CDR1 is SGHNT and CDR2 is YENEEA. The CDR3 totals 18 residues. CDR3 sequence (DNA): TGTGCCAGCAGCTTTGGACTAGCGGGAGGGTCTAGCACAGATACGCAGTATTTT. Protein product: CASSFGLAGGSSTDTQYF.

V usage is TRBV7-8 and J usage is TRBJ1-1, with 8 bases aligning to TRBD1. The J segment lost 0 bases and the V segment lost 4 bases, leaving 1 base of the junction unmatched. The CDR3 has 14 residues. CDR1 SGHVS and CDR2 FQNEAQ come from the germline V gene. Here the CDR3 DNA reads TGTGCCAGCAGCTGGGACAGGCTGAACACTGAAGCTTTCTTT. Its protein product is CASSWDRLNTEAFF.

V gene TRBV3-1 (or the pseudogene TRBV3-2) combines with J gene TRBJ2-5; 12 bases map to TRBD2. The germline V gene has CDR1 LGHDT and CDR2 YNNKEL (reference sequence). J gave up 5 bases and V 6 bases, and 10 bases lay outside the gene matches. This CDR3 comprises 16 residues. As DNA, the CDR3 is TGTGCCAGCAGGGGGACTAGCGGGTACAGGAGGGAGACCCAGTACTTC. Encoded protein: CASRGTSGYRRETQYF.

V is TRBV4-3 and J is TRBJ1-2, with 7 bases lining up with TRBD1. V lost 4 bases to trimming and J lost 8 bases; unmatched junction nucleotides: 13. Per germline, CDR1 LGHNA and CDR2 YSLEER. The CDR3 contains 15 residues. CDR3 bases: TGCGCCAGCAGCCCTGGGGAGGGGGCTAAAAGAGGCTACACCTTC. Amino acid sequence: CASSPGEGAKRGYTF.

This rearrangement joins TRBV12-3 or TRBV12-4 to TRBJ2-3, with a possible D match to TRBD2 (5 bases). The CDR3 consists of 12 residues. The V end was cut by 8 bases, the J end by 3 bases, with 9 bases between. CDR3 amino acids: CASGRGTDTQYF. The CDR3 nucleotides read TGTGCCAGCGGGAGAGGGACAGATACGCAGTATTTT.

This clone has a single count. The chain recombines TRBV10-3 with TRBJ2-5; tentatively, D is TRBD1 or TRBD2 (5 bases each). V lost 6 bases and J 1 base, leaving 15 bases between the germline ends. Germline V gene lookup returns CDR1 ENHRY and CDR2 SYGVKD. This CDR3 has 15 residues. In nucleotides, the CDR3 is TGTGCCATCAGGACCCCGGGACGGGGCCAAGAGACCCAGTACTTC. Protein sequence: CAIRTPGRGQETQYF.

The chain links TRBV19 to TRBJ2-3; TRBD1 agrees at 7 bases. After removal of 7 bases from V and 4 bases from J, the junction contained 11 bases not matched to a gene. The germline CDR1 and CDR2 sequences are LNHDA and SQIVND (reference sequence). This CDR3 is 15 amino acids long. In DNA, the CDR3 is TGTGCCAGTAAAGGGGGCACAATCAGCTCAGATACGCAGTATTTT. It is translated as CASKGGTISSDTQYF.

The rearrangement uses TRBV6-5 and TRBJ1-5; D perhaps matches TRBD1 (6 bases). The CDR3 is 14 amino acids. With 5 bases removed from V and 3 bases from J, the gap between germline ends came to 11 bases. The germline V gene encodes CDR1 MNHEY and CDR2 SVGAGI. The CDR3 DNA follows: TGTGCCAGCAGTCCTCGGACAGCCAATCAGCCCCAGCATTTT. This codes for CASSPRTANQPQHF.

Worth noting for this clone: Other DNA sequences in this specimen translate into the identical CDR3. CDR3 sequence: CASSYRGRGEQYF. The CDR3, as DNA: TGTGCCAGCAGTTACCGCGGGAGAGGCGAGCAGTACTTC. The chain carries TRBV6-5 and TRBJ2-7; 7 bases are a match to TRBD2. V was pared by 2 bases and J by 6 bases, with 4 bases of the junction left unmatched. The CDR3 covers 13 residues. CDR1 is MNHEY, CDR2 SVGAGI, per germline.